The sequence of this TCR beta chain was determined in a study of T cells expressing NK-cell markers. Overall study: The authors sequenced eight donors, of whom seven were HCMV-seropositive and one was seronegative.

This CDR3 has 14 amino acids. Following a re-call of the 5' RACE reads, TCRdb has one entry per CDR3 protein and lacks DNA. Its clone listing holds 350,000 to 400,000 distinct CDR3 sequences. Findings of the study overall: These clonotypes also led the CD3+CD56-NKG2C+ fraction in a few donors. Evidence did not settle whether expanded NKG2C+ T cell clones targeted HCMV.

With respect to this clonotype: Its antigen remains unknown.

This sequence was found in a woman aged 45-59 years in good health. The sequenced material came from blood T cells: a sorted CD56 or NKG2C T cell subset, CD4+ or CD8+ T cells, or bulk PBMC T cells (not recorded which). The rearrangement uses TRBV12-3 or TRBV12-4 and TRBJ2-1; the D call from TCRdb, TRBD1, cannot be confirmed without DNA. The CDR3 sequence: CASKVQVAVNEQFF.